The rows below give T cell receptor beta chains drawn from one sample of a study of regulatory T cells in long-lasting Graves disease. TCRdb redid the calling of the multiplex PCR reads with MiXCR, one entry per CDR3 protein. The table has 360,000 or so distinct CDR3 sequences, about 11% seen once; the top ten hold around 18%. This sample also appeared in a second study, on T cells in Graves' hyperthyroidism and ophthalmopathy.

The material was peripheral blood mononuclear cells (PBMCs), obtained at new diagnosis, from a patient treated with antithyroid drugs. The receptors were gathered from a woman younger than 35 with Graves disease. Each CDR3 is given with its conserved first and last residue. The D gene is left open where the match is weak. A row's size may be missing; if present it is once, few, many or a size class.

TRBJ2-3 | - | TRBV6-1 | - | TGTGCCAGCACCGCTCAGCCCACAGATACGCAGTATTTT | CASTAQPTDTQYF
TRBJ1-2 | few | TRBV28 | TRBD1 | TGTGCCAGCAAGTTTAGGATTCGACAGGGACCGATCGGCTACACCTTC | CASKFRIRQGPIGYTF
TRBJ2-5 | many | TRBV12-3/TRBV12-4 | - | TGTGCCAGCAGCCAGGACCATCGAGTTAAGTACTTC | CASSQDHRVKYF
TRBJ1-4 | few | TRBV5-1 | - | TGCGCCAGCAGCCTTGGGCGGGTCGCAACTAATGAAAAACTGTTTTTT | CASSLGRVATNEKLFF
TRBJ2-2 | many | TRBV7-8 | - | TGTGCCAGCAGCCCGGGCCATTATGGGAGCGGGGAGCTGTTTTTT | CASSPGHYGSGELFF
TRBJ1-5 | many | TRBV24-1 | - | TGTGCCACGTCCATCGGACAAGGCCAGCCCCAGCATTTT | CATSIGQGQPQHF
TRBJ2-1 | many | TRBV6-5 | - | TGTGCCAGCAGTTGGGGGGGGCGCCTTTACAATGAGCAGTTCTTC | CASSWGGRLYNEQFF
TRBJ2-1 | few | TRBV6-1 | - | TGTGCCAGCAGTACCACAGAATACAATGAGCAGTTCTTC | CASSTTEYNEQFF
TRBJ2-2 | many | TRBV4-2 | - | TGTGCCAGCAGCCAAGGGCAGGGCCGGGAGCTGTTTTTT | CASSQGQGRELFF
TRBJ1-2 | many | TRBV27 | TRBD1 | TGTGCCAGCAGTCCCTTACAGGGGGCGTATGGCTACACCTTC | CASSPLQGAYGYTF
TRBJ2-7 | many | TRBV7-2 | TRBD2 | TGTGCCAGCAGGGGGCTAGGGAGCGGGACCAGCGAGCAGTACTTC | CASRGLGSGTSEQYF
TRBJ2-4 | few | TRBV30 | - | TGTGCCTGGAGTGTAAAGTATAGGGTTACTAGGGCCAAAAACATTCAGTACTTC | CAWSVKYRVTRAKNIQYF
TRBJ2-3 | few | TRBV19 | TRBD2 | TGTGCCAGTAGTAGCGGGAGGGCCATCACAGATACGCAGTATTTT | CASSSGRAITDTQYF
TRBJ1-1 | many | TRBV7-9 | TRBD1 | TGTGCCAGCAGGTCCCCAGGGGGTAGCGTGAACACTGAAGCTTTCTTT | CASRSPGGSVNTEAFF
TRBJ2-1 | - | TRBV9 | - | TGTGCCAGCAGCGTTACAGGGCTGAGCTCCTACAATGAGCAGTTCTTC | CASSVTGLSSYNEQFF
TRBJ2-7 | many | TRBV28 | TRBD1 | TGTGCCAGCAGGCCTACAGGGGGTAGGGACGAGCAGTACTTC | CASRPTGGRDEQYF